This section outlines one T cell receptor (beta chain) sequence together with its context. Its antigen remains unidentified. No base-level quality is on record; no much larger clone is a single base apart. V has 1 base trimmed and J has 3 bases trimmed; junction bases matching no gene number 3. Measured from the cysteine to the phenylalanine, the CDR3 is 15 residues long. Of all the DNA, just the CDR3 is kept, 45 bases in frame from base 1. CDR1 and CDR2 are read off the germline V gene as SGHTA and FQGNSA. From each donor, a single peripheral blood sample of about 110 mL on average was drawn into heparinised tubes. Naive, central memory, regulatory and stem cell-like memory CD4+ T cells were sorted on a BD FACSAria II using a panel including CD45RO, CCR7, CD25, CD127, CD95 and CD27. All sorted populations exceeded 95% purity. PBMCs were isolated right away by Lymphoprep density gradient centrifugation and were stained directly, without culture. So that batch effects would be minimized, each experiment stained and sorted samples in pairs, pairing one healthy donor with one patient.

The record originates from a study of beta chain features in type 1 diabetes (dated by TCRdb to 2017 to 2018). Turning to the overall study: Patients and healthy donors did not differ in mean age, gender distribution, total cell number or subset yield. A total of over 95,000,000 sorted cells were examined across all samples, and RNA yield correlated strongly with the number of cells per subset. The study compared the TCRB repertoires of sorted circulating CD4+ T cell subsets in recently diagnosed type 1 diabetes patients with those in matched healthy donors. Regulatory and stem cell-like memory subsets were obtained from only 8 patients and roughly 8 healthy donors, while naive and central memory subsets were obtained from all 30 or so donors.

Broader findings and caveats from the paper: Type 1 diabetes patients showed a moderate but significant shortening of TCRB CDR3 length in all four CD4+ subsets. Only small numbers of individuals were included in the HLA sub-analyses, which left unresolved whether HLA type had any influence on TCRB rearrangement. Because cDNA was sequenced instead of genomic DNA, highly expressing activated cells could be over-represented, though the groups showed no difference in activation or CD3 levels. Naive, central memory and regulatory TCRB repertoires appeared to be more alike among patients than among healthy donors. Patients with type 1 diabetes made fewer insertions and deleted more nucleotides at VDJ recombination sites, implying thymic rearrangement abnormalities. Shorter templates might have been favored by PCR, but patient and control samples were amplified and corrected together, so both groups would have been affected equally by any skew.

The High Capacity cDNA Reverse Transcription Kit was used to reverse transcribe all of the isolated RNA, meaning that expressed TCRB transcripts were what got sequenced. Naive, central memory and regulatory T cell samples underwent deep immunoSEQ sequencing, averaging approximately 3.3 million total reads per sample. After sorted cells were lysed in RLT buffer, RNA was extracted with DNase-treated RNeasy Micro or Mini kits, with the choice depending on cell number. Each cell subset was processed separately to prevent cross-contamination, with patient and healthy donor samples processed together. TCRB sequences were amplified from cDNA with the immunoSEQ multiplex PCR, producing 87-bp fragments spanning the CDR3 region. The amplicons were sequenced using the Illumina HiSeq platform. The authors processed their data as follows. PCR bias was corrected computationally using synthetic template baselines, and reads within Hamming distance 2 were collapsed, with unmergeable singletons discarded. Reads were aligned against IMGT so that V, D and J genes, CDR3 length and insertions or deletions at six rearrangement sites could be assigned. Within each subset, clonotype counts were normalized to the number of sorted cells before true diversity and Gini coefficients were calculated with the tcR R package. The overlap coefficient, calculated on TCRB nucleotide sequences, was used to quantify repertoire sharing. This is the immuneACCESS table as TCRdb keeps it, with only in-frame sequences that have V and J called. A part of the clones is gone; compared with another copy, unresolved V genes explain less than half, and the rest is unexplained. The V and J calls and the clone size are those of that table, but D and trimming were determined from the DNA. This sample has roughly 160,000 clones in its table, and less than 9.5% of those were observed once. The top ten constitute roughly 1% of the sample.

The sequenced sample consisted of central memory CD4+ T cells from blood. This TCR was recovered from a woman aged 40-49 years with type 1 diabetes. The sequence is built from TRBV7-2 and TRBJ2-3; 8 central nucleotides agree with TRBD2. The sequenced DNA: TGTGCCAGCAGCTTAGATGCGGGAGGTACAGATACGCAGTATTTT. This yields the protein CASSLDAGGTDTQYF.